The 19 T cell receptor beta chains given below trace back to one sample, sequenced in a study of blood T cell repertoires in COVID-19. Profiling relied on immunoSEQ multiplex PCR, and the TCRdb table lists in-frame clones only, not all of them. This sample yields 150,000 to 200,000 clones, of which over 85% are seen a single time; around 17% belongs to the top ten. The sequencing sample was made of peripheral blood. The receptors originated from a man aged 55-75 years with active or convalescent COVID-19.

This sequence joins TRBV18 and TRBJ1-1, with TRBD1 as a possible D gene (6 bases). The CDR3 runs to 15 residues. Trimming took off 2 bases at V and 1 base at J, with 11 bases between the two ends. Germline V gene sequence: CDR1 KGHSH, CDR2 LQKENI. The CDR3 region is CASSPSRGTNTEAFF. DNA of the CDR3: TGTGCCAGCTCACCATCCAGGGGTACGAACACTGAAGCTTTCTTT. Variable domain in full (rest from reference TRBV18 and TRBJ1-1): NAGVMQNPRHLVRRRGQEARLRCSPMKGHSHVYWYRQLPEEGLKFMVYLQKENIIDESGMPKERFSAEFPKEGPSILRIQQVVRGDSAAYFCASSPSRGTNTEAFFGQGTRLTVV.

The genes are TRBV19 and TRBJ1-2; D perhaps matches TRBD1 (5 bases). The CDR3 length is 18 residues. Germline V lookup: CDR1 LNHDA, CDR2 SQIVND (reference sequence). V shed 7 bases and J shed 4 bases, with 28 bases lying between them. The CDR3 loop reads CASTSGGLLGQGIYGYTF. CDR3 coding DNA: TGTGCCAGTACCTCGGGTGGGCTGCTCGGGCAGGGAATCTATGGCTACACCTTC.

V and J are TRBV11-3 and TRBJ2-1; 11 nucleotides agree with TRBD1. The CDR3 is 16 amino acids. Germline loops: CDR1 SGHNT, CDR2 YENEEA. The V segment lost 0 bases and the J segment 6 bases; nucleotides outside the gene matches: 4. The CDR3 spells CASSLDGTGGSNEQFF. The CDR3, as DNA: TGTGCCAGCAGCTTAGACGGGACAGGGGGAAGCAATGAGCAGTTCTTC. The full variable domain, with the rest looked up from reference TRBV11-3 and TRBJ2-1, is EAGVVQSPRYKIIEKKQPVAFWCNPISGHNTLYWYLQNLGQGPELLIRYENEEAVDDSQLPKDRFSAERLKGVDSTLKIQPAELGDSAVYLCASSLDGTGGSNEQFFGPGTRLTVL.

The chain has TRBV27 and TRBJ2-7; D perhaps matches TRBD1 (6 bases). The V gene's germline CDR1 is MNHEY and CDR2 SMNVEV (reference sequence). Trimming shortened V by 7 bases and J by 9 bases, and 25 bases separated the two germline ends. There are 15 residues in the CDR3. The chain's CDR3 is CASKTKGQPLWWQYF. DNA for the CDR3: TGTGCCAGCAAAACCAAAGGACAGCCCCTTTGGTGGCAGTACTTC.

The genes are TRBV18 and TRBJ1-4, with 7 bases identical to TRBD1. CDR1 KGHSH and CDR2 LQKENI come from the germline V gene. The V segment lost 4 bases and the J segment 4 bases; nucleotides outside the gene matches: 15. The CDR3 has 18 amino acids. This CDR3 is CASSRSLKLQGFNEKLFF. The CDR3 nucleotides are TGTGCCAGCTCACGCTCCTTAAAATTACAGGGGTTTAATGAAAAACTGTTTTTT. The full variable domain, completed using reference TRBV18 and TRBJ1-4, is NAGVMQNPRHLVRRRGQEARLRCSPMKGHSHVYWYRQLPEEGLKFMVYLQKENIIDESGMPKERFSAEFPKEGPSILRIQQVVRGDSAAYFCASSRSLKLQGFNEKLFFGSGTQLSVL.

The rearrangement links TRBV11-2 to TRBJ2-2; 8 bases line up with TRBD2. This CDR3 is 17 amino acids long. V was clipped by 5 bases and J by 1 base; unmatched bases: 9. Germline V lookup: CDR1 SGHAT, CDR2 FQNNGV. CDR3 sequence (DNA): TGTGCCAGCAGCCCTAGACGGGGGGGGCGGAACACCGGGGAGCTGTTTTTT. It is translated as CASSPRRGGRNTGELFF. The complete variable domain, with remaining parts taken from reference TRBV11-2 and TRBJ2-2, reads EAGVAQSPRYKIIEKRQSVAFWCNPISGHATLYWYQQILGQGPKLLIQFQNNGVVDDSQLPKDRFSAERLKGVDSTLKIQPAKLEDSAVYLCASSPRRGGRNTGELFFGEGSRLTVL.

V and J are TRBV6-6 and TRBJ1-2, with unresolved D. Trimming shortened V by 0 bases and J by 5 bases, and 13 bases separated the two germline ends. Germline V gives CDR1 MNHNY, CDR2 SVGAGI (reference sequence). The CDR3 is made up of 15 amino acids. The CDR3 loop reads CASSYSITSTYGYTF. The CDR3 bases are TGTGCCAGCAGTTACTCGATTACCTCAACTTATGGCTACACCTTC.

J is TRBJ1-3 and V is TRBV5-1, with D maybe TRBD1 (6 bases). This CDR3 is 13 amino acids long. The V end lost 9 bases, the J end lost 4 bases, and 14 bases lay between the germline ends. Germline V CDR1 and CDR2: SGHRS, YFSETQ. For the CDR3, the DNA is TGCGCCACCGGGGGGGCGAGCGGAAACACCATATATTTT. Protein product: CATGGASGNTIYF. The full variable domain, with the rest looked up from reference TRBV5-1 and TRBJ1-3, is KAGVTQTPRYLIKTRGQQVTLSCSPISGHRSVSWYQQTPGQGLQFLFEYFSETQRNKGNFPGRFSGRQFSNSRSEMNVSTLELGDSALYLCATGGASGNTIYFGEGSWLTVV.

This chain uses TRBV12-5 with TRBJ2-1; 7 nucleotides line up with TRBD2. The trim removed 1 base at V and 8 bases at J, leaving 5 bases unmatched. The CDR3 has 14 amino acids. Germline V CDR1 and CDR2: LGHNT, FRNRAP. The CDR3 here is CASGLGRERDEQFF. The CDR3, as DNA: TGTGCTAGTGGTTTGGGGCGGGAGCGGGATGAGCAGTTCTTC.

The chain combines TRBV5-1 with TRBJ2-7; D perhaps matches TRBD1 (6 bases). The ends were cut back, 4 bases at V and 2 bases at J, with 16 bases in the middle. CDR3 length: 15 amino acids. Per the germline V gene, CDR1 is SGHRS and CDR2 is YFSETQ. This chain's CDR3 is CASSTTGLGTYEQYF. The CDR3 DNA reads as TGCGCCAGCAGCACGACAGGATTGGGCACCTACGAGCAGTACTTC.

The V call is TRBV6-1, the J call TRBJ1-2; D gene uncertain. Germline V gene data show CDR1 as MNHNS and CDR2 as SASEGT. Trimming removed 1 base from V and 4 bases from J, with 10 bases in between. The CDR3 contains 14 residues. CDR3 in amino acids: CASSEGGGSYGYTF. The CDR3 nucleotides read TGTGCCAGCAGTGAAGGCGGCGGTTCCTATGGCTACACCTTC.

V and J are TRBV18 and TRBJ1-1; D not resolved. Looked up from germline, CDR1 is KGHSH and CDR2 is LQKENI. Trimming left V 3 bases short and J 4 bases short, with 12 bases between. The CDR3 extends over 14 amino acids. The CDR3 coding sequence is TGTGCCAGCTCACCCCGGGCGGGGAGCACTGAAGCTTTCTTT. It translates to CASSPRAGSTEAFF.

The J gene is TRBJ2-7, the V gene TRBV29-1, with a possible D match to TRBD1 (5 bases). Trimming removed 4 bases from V and 0 bases from J, with 13 bases in between. CDR1 and CDR2 (germline): SQVTM, ANQGSEA. The CDR3 has 14 residues. This chain's CDR3 is CSVAAIQDSYEQYF. CDR3 sequence (DNA): TGCAGCGTTGCCGCGATACAGGACTCCTACGAGCAGTACTTC.

The gene calls are TRBV6-5 and TRBJ1-2, with D maybe TRBD1 (5 bases). The CDR3 extends over 14 amino acids. Germline CDR1 and CDR2: MNHEY and SVGAGI. Trimming removed 6 bases from V and 4 bases from J, with 15 bases in between. The CDR3, as DNA: TGTGCCAGCAGCACCGTCAGGGAGGGCTATGGCTACACCTTC. This gives the protein CASSTVREGYGYTF.

This chain uses TRBV10-3 with TRBJ1-2; D gene unclear. The V end was cut by 0 bases, the J end by 0 bases, with 8 bases between. Germline CDR1 and CDR2: ENHRY and SYGVKD. The length of the CDR3 is 15 residues. The CDR3: CAISESTRSNYGYTF. The CDR3 DNA reads TGTGCCATCAGTGAGTCTACCAGATCTAACTATGGCTACACCTTC.

V is TRBV15 and J is TRBJ2-5, with 8 positions matching TRBD2. Germline V gives CDR1 LNHNV, CDR2 YYDKDF (reference sequence). V dropped 8 bases and J dropped 5; count of bases not matched to a gene: 10. CDR3 length: 14 amino acids. The DNA for the CDR3 is TGTGCCACCCTCCTTTCGGGGGGGAAGGAGACCCAGTACTTC. Its protein product is CATLLSGGKETQYF.

The V and J genes are TRBV19 and TRBJ1-4; D gene ambiguous. The CDR3 has 14 amino acids. V gave up 3 bases and J gave up 7 bases, with 12 bases separating them. In germline, CDR1 is LNHDA, CDR2 SQIVND (reference sequence). Written as DNA, the CDR3 is TGTGCCAGTAGTATCGGGTACCGGAGTGAAAAACTGTTTTTT. This codes for CASSIGYRSEKLFF.

In DNA form, the CDR3 reads TGTGCCATCAGTGAGAGCGTCCAGGGGAATGAGCAGTTCTTC. This encodes CAISESVQGNEQFF. This rearrangement joins TRBV10-3 to TRBJ2-1, with D tentatively TRBD1 (6 bases). CDR1 ENHRY and CDR2 SYGVKD come from the germline V gene. CDR3 length equals 14 residues. V was pared by 2 bases and J by 7 bases, with 12 bases between.

The chain recombines TRBV30 with TRBJ1-2, with TRBD1 as a possible D gene (6 bases). In germline, CDR1 is GTSNPN, CDR2 SVGIG (reference sequence). With 1 base removed from V and 3 bases from J, the gap between germline ends came to 9 bases. The CDR3 runs to 13 residues. The CDR3 coding sequence is TGTGCCTGGAGTGGACAGGTCGACTATGGCTACACCTTC. This gives the protein CAWSGQVDYGYTF. The full variable domain, completed using reference TRBV30 and TRBJ1-2, is SQTIHQWPATLVQPVGSPLSLECTVEGTSNPNLYWYRQAAGRGLQLLFYSVGIGQISSEVPQNLSASRPQDRQFILSSKKLLLSDSGFYLCAWSGQVDYGYTFGSGTRLTVV.